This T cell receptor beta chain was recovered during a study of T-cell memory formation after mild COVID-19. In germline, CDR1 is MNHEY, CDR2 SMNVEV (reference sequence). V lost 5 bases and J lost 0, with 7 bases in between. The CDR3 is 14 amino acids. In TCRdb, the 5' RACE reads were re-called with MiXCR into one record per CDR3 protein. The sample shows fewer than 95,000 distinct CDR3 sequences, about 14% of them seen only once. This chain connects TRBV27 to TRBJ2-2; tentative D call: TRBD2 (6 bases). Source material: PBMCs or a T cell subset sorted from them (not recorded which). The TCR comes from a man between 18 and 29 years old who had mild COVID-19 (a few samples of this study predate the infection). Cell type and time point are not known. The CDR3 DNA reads TGTGCCAGCAGTGCGGGGACGAACACCGGGGAGCTGTTTTTT. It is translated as CASSAGTNTGELFF.